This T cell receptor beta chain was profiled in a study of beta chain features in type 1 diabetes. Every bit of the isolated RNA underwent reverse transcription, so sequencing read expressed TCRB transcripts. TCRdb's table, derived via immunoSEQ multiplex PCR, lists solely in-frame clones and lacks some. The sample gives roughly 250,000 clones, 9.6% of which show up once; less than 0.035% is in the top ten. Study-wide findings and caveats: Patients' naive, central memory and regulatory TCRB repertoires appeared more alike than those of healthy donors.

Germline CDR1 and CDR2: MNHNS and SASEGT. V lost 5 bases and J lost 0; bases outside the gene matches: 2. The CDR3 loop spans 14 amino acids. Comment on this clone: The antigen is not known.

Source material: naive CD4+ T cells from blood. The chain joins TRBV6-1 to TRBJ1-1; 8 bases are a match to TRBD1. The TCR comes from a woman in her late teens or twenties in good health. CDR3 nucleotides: TGTGCCAGCAGTAAGGACAGGGTGAACACTGAAGCTTTCTTT. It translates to CASSKDRVNTEAFF.